The 10 T cell receptor beta chains below all came from one sample that was sequenced in a study of shared clonotypes between healthy human individuals. Naive CD8 cells lacked CD45RO, underwent positive selection for CCR7 and left out terminally differentiated effector memory CD45RA+ cells. Method: immunoSEQ multiplex PCR; TCRdb's copy keeps in-frame clones and lacks some. The sample carries more than 500,000 clones, 95% recorded once. The sample comprised naive CD8+ T cells sorted from blood. The receptors here all came from a woman in her 30s in good health.

V and J are TRBV19 and TRBJ2-7, with 9 positions matching TRBD1. The CDR3 covers 16 residues. V was clipped by 5 bases and J by 3 bases; unmatched bases: 11. Germline lookup yields CDR1 LNHDA and CDR2 SQIVND (reference sequence). CDR3: CASSLGAGTGNYEQYF. As DNA, the CDR3 is TGTGCCAGTAGTCTCGGTGCCGGGACAGGGAACTACGAGCAGTACTTC.

V is TRBV11-2 and J is TRBJ2-7; D is possibly TRBD1 (6 bases). Germline values: CDR1 SGHAT, CDR2 FQNNGV. There are 14 residues in the CDR3. V lost 1 base, J lost 4 bases, and 11 bases lay in between. CDR3 nucleotide sequence: TGTGCCAGCAGCTTAGGGGCAGGGGAGTACGAGCAGTACTTC. Translated: CASSLGAGEYEQYF.

The rearrangement links TRBV19 to TRBJ1-5; D is unresolved. The CDR3 contains 15 residues. V gave up 3 bases and J gave up 2 bases, with 11 bases separating them. Germline V gene lookup returns CDR1 LNHDA and CDR2 SQIVND (reference sequence). The CDR3 DNA reads TGTGCCAGTAGTATCGACGAGTCCGGCAATCAGCCCCAGCATTTT. It codes for CASSIDESGNQPQHF.

CDR3 amino acids: CASSYRPLSPLEQYF. In DNA form, the CDR3 reads TGTGCCAGCAGTTACCGGCCTCTCTCCCCCTTGGAGCAGTACTTC. The chain recombines TRBV6-5 with TRBJ2-7; D unclear. The germline V and J ends were trimmed by 2 bases and 7 bases, with 18 bases remaining between them. Germline assignment: CDR1 MNHEY and CDR2 SVGAGI. This CDR3 contains 15 residues.

The V and J genes are TRBV6-5 and TRBJ1-1, with D unclear. The CDR3 length is 14 residues. Trimming stripped 8 bases from V and 1 base from J, with 14 bases between. Germline lookup yields CDR1 MNHEY and CDR2 SVGAGI. The CDR3 spells CASWWVQTNTEAFF. DNA of the CDR3: TGTGCCAGCTGGTGGGTCCAAACGAACACTGAAGCTTTCTTT.

This clone was counted once. The V and J genes are TRBV6-1 and TRBJ1-2; D not certain. The germline gives CDR1 MNHNS, CDR2 SASEGT. This CDR3 has 12 amino acids. Trimming pared 8 bases from V and 4 bases from J, leaving 11 bases between. The CDR3 coding sequence is TGTGCCAGCGGGGAGCCCGGCTATGGCTACACCTTC. It translates to CASGEPGYGYTF.

The gene calls are TRBV27 and TRBJ1-3; TRBD1 is a possible D gene (6 bases). Trimming removed 6 bases at V and 4 bases at J, with 16 bases between. In germline, CDR1 is MNHEY, CDR2 SMNVEV (reference sequence). The CDR3 sequence is 15 residues long. CDR3: CASSPHIGGGNTIYF. Here the CDR3 DNA reads TGTGCCAGCAGCCCGCATATTGGGGGCGGAAACACCATATATTTT.

To note about this clone: Other DNA sequences within the sample encode an identical CDR3. V is TRBV7-9 and J is TRBJ2-7; the D gene is possibly TRBD2 (6 bases). V was shortened by 3 bases and J by 6 bases, with 9 bases between the two germline ends. This CDR3 is 12 amino acids long. Per germline, CDR1 SEHNR and CDR2 FQNEAQ (reference sequence). The CDR3 protein is CASSFSGGEQYF. The CDR3 DNA sequence: TGTGCCAGCAGCTTTTCCGGGGGCGAGCAGTACTTC.

The V gene is TRBV28, the J gene TRBJ1-1; D is unclear. Germline V lookup: CDR1 MDHEN, CDR2 SYDVKM. V was clipped by 6 bases and J by 9 bases, with 11 bases between them. The CDR3 is made up of 11 amino acids. CDR3 nucleotides: TGTGCCAGCAGCCCCGCCGTAAAAGCTTTCTTT. This gives the protein CASSPAVKAFF. The complete variable domain, with remaining parts taken from reference TRBV28 and TRBJ1-1, reads DVKVTQSSRYLVKRTGEKVFLECVQDMDHENMFWYRQDPGLGLRLIYFSYDVKMKEKGDIPEGYSVSREKKERFSLILESASTNQTSMYLCASSPAVKAFFGQGTRLTVV.

The table lists this clone with a few counts. The sample contains more than one DNA sequence encoding this CDR3. This chain links TRBV27 with TRBJ1-1, with 8 nucleotides matching TRBD1. The J segment lost 4 bases and the V segment lost 9 bases, leaving 4 bases of the junction unmatched. Germline lookup yields CDR1 MNHEY and CDR2 SMNVEV (reference sequence). The CDR3 runs to 12 residues. This CDR3 reads CASRTGGTEAFF. Written as DNA, the CDR3 is TGTGCCAGTAGAACAGGGGGCACTGAAGCTTTCTTT.